Listed below are T cell receptor beta chains from one sample, sequenced in a study of blood T cell repertoires in COVID-19. Only in-frame clones appear in the TCRdb table, and some are missing; sequencing was by immunoSEQ multiplex PCR. Of about 160,000 clones detected, just under 90% appear once; the ten largest clones hold about 9.3%. Sequences were obtained from peripheral blood. The receptors come from a woman aged 70-85 years with COVID-19, enrolled during active disease. The CDR3 runs from the conserved cysteine through the conserved F or W. A D gene is named only where the DNA matches it firmly. Some rows have no size entry. The others give once, few or many, or a class for an expanded clone.

d_gene	v_gene	abundance	j_gene	CDR3aa	CDR3nt
TRBD2	TRBV5-1	few	TRBJ2-7	CASSTSGGIYEQYF	TGCGCCAGCAGCACTAGCGGGGGGATCTACGAGCAGTACTTC
.	TRBV6-5	.	TRBJ1-6	CASSLVKSPLHF	TGTGCCAGCAGTTTAGTCAAATCACCCCTCCACTTT
.	TRBV18	.	TRBJ1-6	CASSPPDRLGSPLHF	TGTGCCAGCTCACCTCCCGACAGGCTGGGATCACCCCTCCACTTT
.	TRBV28	.	TRBJ1-2	CASTPGGTNYGYTF	TGTGCCAGCACCCCTGGCGGGACTAACTATGGCTACACCTTC
TRBD1	TRBV28	.	TRBJ2-4	CASSRGQLGKNIQYF	TGTGCCAGCAGCCGGGGACAGTTGGGCAAAAACATTCAGTACTTC
.	TRBV28	few	TRBJ1-1	CASMSRVGTEAFF	TGTGCCAGCATGTCCAGGGTGGGGACTGAAGCTTTCTTT
TRBD2	TRBV6-5	.	TRBJ2-1	CASTARGGSYNEQFF	TGTGCCAGCACGGCGCGGGGGGGCTCCTACAATGAGCAGTTCTTC
.	TRBV4-1	.	TRBJ1-1	CASSQEDSLWDTEAFF	TGCGCCAGCAGCCAAGAGGACAGCCTCTGGGACACTGAAGCTTTCTTT
.	TRBV5-6	.	TRBJ1-2	CASSQTVPNYGYTF	TGTGCCAGCAGCCAGACAGTTCCGAACTATGGCTACACCTTC
.	TRBV30	.	TRBJ1-5	CAWSVGGNQPQHF	TGTGCCTGGAGTGTGGGGGGAAATCAGCCCCAGCATTTT
.	TRBV7-2	.	TRBJ2-3	CASSFQGADTQYF	TGTGCCAGCAGCTTTCAGGGTGCAGATACGCAGTATTTT
.	TRBV29-1	once	TRBJ1-2	CSVFGGAGARGYGYTF	TGCAGCGTTTTTGGGGGGGCAGGGGCCCGGGGCTATGGCTACACCTTC
.	TRBV4-2	.	TRBJ1-3	CASSQDGPAGGSSGNTIYF	TGTGCCAGCAGCCAAGATGGCCCGGCGGGGGGATCCTCTGGAAACACCATATATTTT
TRBD1	TRBV4-1	once	TRBJ1-2	CASSQPTAGQANYGYTF	TGCGCCAGCAGCCAGCCAACCGCGGGACAGGCTAACTATGGCTACACCTTC
.	TRBV12-3/TRBV12-4	.	TRBJ2-1	CASSFYEQFF	TGTGCCAGCAGTTTCTATGAGCAGTTCTTC
TRBD2	TRBV5-4	.	TRBJ2-1	CASSLAGARGEQFF	TGTGCCAGCAGCTTAGCGGGGGCTCGCGGTGAGCAGTTCTTC
.	TRBV11-1	.	TRBJ1-1	CASSLEVTAVYTEAFF	TGTGCCAGCAGCTTAGAGGTAACAGCGGTGTACACTGAAGCTTTCTTT
.	TRBV18	.	TRBJ2-1	CASSRSGSRENEQFF	TGTGCCAGCTCACGCTCCGGGAGCCGGGAGAATGAGCAGTTCTTC
.	TRBV5-1	.	TRBJ1-6	CASSLGGFDSPLHF	TGCGCCAGCAGCTTAGGCGGGTTTGATTCACCCCTCCACTTT
.	TRBV11-2	.	TRBJ1-1	CASSLALPWEDTEAFF	TGTGCCAGCAGCTTAGCCCTCCCCTGGGAGGACACTGAAGCTTTCTTT
TRBD1	TRBV6-5	.	TRBJ1-5	CASSFWGQGFNQPQHF	TGTGCCAGCAGTTTTTGGGGACAGGGTTTCAATCAGCCCCAGCATTTT
.	TRBV7-5	.	TRBJ2-7	CARGRDSSYEQYF	TGTGCCAGAGGCCGGGACAGTTCCTACGAGCAGTACTTC
.	TRBV3-1/TRBV3-2	.	TRBJ1-1	CASSLGQNTEAFF	TGTGCCAGCAGCCTAGGACAGAACACTGAAGCTTTCTTT
TRBD1	TRBV2	once	TRBJ2-1	CASRNRDRAYNEQFF	TGTGCCAGCAGGAACCGGGACAGGGCTTACAATGAGCAGTTCTTC
.	TRBV30	.	TRBJ1-1	CAWARENTEAFF	TGTGCCTGGGCGAGGGAGAACACTGAAGCTTTCTTT
.	TRBV6-5	.	TRBJ1-3	CASTSGVGNTIYF	TGTGCCAGCACTTCAGGGGTGGGAAACACCATATATTTT
TRBD1	TRBV4-2	.	TRBJ1-3	CASSQGSGTGEGNTIYF	TGTGCCAGCAGCCAGGGGTCCGGGACAGGGGAAGGGAACACCATATATTTT
.	TRBV6-1	.	TRBJ1-1	CASSDPGGVNTEAFF	TGTGCCAGCAGTGATCCCGGCGGAGTGAACACTGAAGCTTTCTTT
TRBD1	TRBV6-5	.	TRBJ1-2	CASTPRQGQNYGYTF	TGTGCCAGCACTCCCAGACAGGGCCAGAACTATGGCTACACCTTC
.	TRBV28	.	TRBJ1-1	CASRLRVDTEAFF	TGTGCCAGTCGGCTCAGGGTGGACACTGAAGCTTTCTTT
TRBD2	TRBV4-2	.	TRBJ2-1	CASSQAGGVNNEQFF	TGTGCCAGCAGCCAAGCGGGGGGGGTCAACAATGAGCAGTTCTTC
TRBD2	TRBV27	.	TRBJ2-1	CASSPRLAGDNNEQFF	TGTGCCAGCAGTCCACGACTAGCGGGGGATAACAATGAGCAGTTCTTC
TRBD2	TRBV19	.	TRBJ2-3	CASSKASGGDTQYF	TGTGCCAGTAGTAAAGCTAGCGGTGGTGATACGCAGTATTTT
TRBD2	TRBV3-1/TRBV3-2	.	TRBJ2-7	CASSQDPSGDASLPYEQYF	TGTGCCAGCAGCCAAGATCCTAGCGGGGACGCAAGCCTCCCCTACGAGCAGTACTTC
TRBD1	TRBV9	few	TRBJ2-5	CASSVEPGGFETQYF	TGTGCCAGCAGCGTAGAGCCAGGGGGTTTTGAGACCCAGTACTTC
TRBD1	TRBV5-6	.	TRBJ1-1	CASSLGGQGKNTEAFF	TGTGCCAGCAGCTTGGGAGGACAGGGGAAGAACACTGAAGCTTTCTTT
.	TRBV7-2	.	TRBJ1-5	CASSPYSNQPQHF	TGTGCCAGCAGTCCCTATAGCAATCAGCCCCAGCATTTT
.	TRBV21-1	.	TRBJ1-1	CASSKGASAGAVNTEAFF	TGTGCCAGCAGCAAAGGAGCTTCGGCAGGGGCGGTGAACACTGAAGCTTTCTTT
.	TRBV7-9	.	TRBJ1-1	CASSPVFRIGGMNTEAFF	TGTGCCAGCAGCCCAGTATTCCGTATAGGGGGTATGAACACTGAAGCTTTCTTT
TRBD1	TRBV5-1	.	TRBJ1-5	CASSPGQGAIQPQHF	TGCGCCAGCAGCCCCGGACAGGGGGCGATTCAGCCCCAGCATTTT
.	TRBV18	few	TRBJ1-1	CASSRTEAAAFF	TGTGCCAGCTCACGCACGGAGGCGGCAGCTTTCTTT
.	TRBV19	.	TRBJ1-5	CASKNQLRGGAQPQHF	TGTGCCAGTAAAAACCAACTAAGAGGGGGGGCTCAGCCCCAGCATTTT
.	TRBV7-3	.	TRBJ2-5	CASSVDRQETQYF	TGTGCCAGCAGCGTGGACAGACAAGAGACCCAGTACTTC
TRBD1	TRBV6-6	.	TRBJ1-1	CASSYPGQGNTEAFF	TGTGCCAGCAGTTACCCCGGACAGGGGAACACTGAAGCTTTCTTT
TRBD2	TRBV3-1/TRBV3-2	.	TRBJ2-2	CASSQFREGNTGELFF	TGTGCCAGCAGCCAATTCAGGGAGGGAAACACCGGGGAGCTGTTTTTT
.	TRBV12-2	.	TRBJ2-1	CASRFPVLSGGSYNEQFF	TGTGCAAGTCGCTTCCCGGTGTTATCGGGGGGCTCCTACAATGAGCAGTTCTTC
TRBD1	TRBV7-3	.	TRBJ1-4	CASSRGQGEKLFF	TGTGCCAGCAGCCGCGGACAGGGGGAAAAACTGTTTTTT
TRBD2	TRBV5-1	.	TRBJ2-3	CASHLAGDADTQYF	TGCGCCAGCCACCTAGCGGGGGATGCAGATACGCAGTATTTT
TRBD1	TRBV2	.	TRBJ1-6	CASTAGQGAGSPLHF	TGTGCCAGCACGGCCGGACAGGGGGCGGGATCACCCCTCCACTTT
.	TRBV9	once	TRBJ1-6	CASSVGGLNSPLHF	TGTGCCAGCAGCGTGGGGGGACTTAATTCACCCCTCCACTTT
.	TRBV5-1	.	TRBJ2-1	CASSLGDNSYNEQFF	TGCGCCAGCAGCCTTGGGGACAACTCCTACAATGAGCAGTTCTTC
.	TRBV28	.	TRBJ2-7	CASSVLRATEQYF	TGTGCCAGCAGTGTACTCAGGGCCACCGAGCAGTACTTC
TRBD1	TRBV15	once	TRBJ1-2	CATSRPGTGPRYGYTF	TGTGCCACCAGCAGACCCGGGACAGGGCCACGCTATGGCTACACCTTC
TRBD1	TRBV28	.	TRBJ1-2	CASSLWDRAGGYTF	TGTGCCAGCAGTTTGTGGGACAGGGCTGGTGGCTACACCTTC
TRBD1	TRBV10-2	.	TRBJ1-2	CASSQTGLSYGYTF	TGCGCCAGCAGCCAGACAGGGCTTAGCTATGGCTACACCTTC
TRBD1	TRBV28	.	TRBJ1-2	CASSPPPGQGGGYTF	TGTGCCAGCAGTCCTCCCCCGGGACAGGGGGGTGGCTACACCTTC
TRBD1	TRBV5-1	.	TRBJ1-1	CASSPDREGTEAFF	TGCGCCAGCAGCCCTGACAGGGAAGGTACGGAAGCTTTCTTT
TRBD2	TRBV2	.	TRBJ2-5	CASSVQRGRQETQYF	TGTGCCAGCAGTGTTCAGCGGGGCCGCCAAGAGACCCAGTACTTC
TRBD1	TRBV11-2	.	TRBJ1-5	CASSPQGASNQPQHF	TGTGCCAGCAGCCCCCAGGGGGCGAGCAATCAGCCCCAGCATTTT
.	TRBV27	.	TRBJ1-4	CASSTLQGITTGNEKLFF	TGTGCCAGCAGCACCCTACAGGGTATAACAACTGGTAATGAAAAACTGTTTTTT